This T cell receptor beta chain was sequenced for a study of T-cell reconstitution after alpha-beta-depleted transplantation in children. Unique molecular identifiers were used in preparing the TCRbeta library. TCRdb re-derived calls from the PCR reads in MiXCR, one entry per CDR3 protein. The data contain 90,000 to 100,000 distinct CDR3 sequences, less than 25% of them seen just once; the ten biggest clones take up 20% to 25%. In germline, CDR1 is SGHDT, CDR2 YYEEEE. V was clipped by 4 bases and J by 0 bases, with 14 bases between them. The CDR3 is 16 amino acids. This clonotype was counted only a few times.

J is TRBJ2-1 and V is TRBV5-6; D possibly uses TRBD1 or TRBD2 (5 bases each). The sequenced sample was PBMCs, obtained before TCRalphabeta/CD19-depleted stem cell transplant. This TCR derives from a boy aged 2 to 10 with acute lymphoblastic leukemia, due to receive a stem cell transplant. The CDR3 is CASSRLWGSSYNEQFF. The CDR3 bases are TGTGCCAGCAGCCGCCTCTGGGGGAGCTCCTACAATGAGCAGTTCTTC.